This T cell receptor beta chain came from a study of cytomegalovirus exposure and HLA in healthy donors. Study-level information: As released early, the data held roughly 85 million unique TCRs from HLA-typed donors. Findings of the study overall: Reported performance of the classifier showed diagnosis of cytomegalovirus status with high specificity and sensitivity. Accurate prediction of HLA-A and HLA-B alleles (for most subjects) was reportedly achieved from TCR beta sequences.

The CDR3 runs 14 residues. Deletions cut 4 bases from V and 5 bases from J, with 15 bases between. From germline, CDR1 is LNHDA and CDR2 SQIVND (reference sequence). Worth noting for this clone: What it binds is unknown.

The study ran its PCR with 60 Vbeta and 13 Jbeta primers. Data came from immunoSEQ multiplex PCR; TCRdb stores just in-frame clones and leaves some out. Its table lists about 72,000 clones. The receptor's source is a man in his forties in good health and CMV-seronegative. The V gene is TRBV19, the J gene TRBJ2-7; no firm D call. Sequenced input: PBMCs. CDR3 sequence reads: CASSKSAASDEQYF. The CDR3 DNA reads TGTGCCAGTAGTAAGTCGGCGGCTTCCGACGAGCAGTACTTC. Looking up the rest from reference TRBV19 and TRBJ2-7 gives the full variable domain: DGGITQSPKYLFRKEGQNVTLSCEQNLNHDAMYWYRQDPGQGLRLIYYSQIVNDFQKGDIAEGYSVSREKKESFPLTVTSAQKNPTAFYLCASSKSAASDEQYFGPGTRLTVT.